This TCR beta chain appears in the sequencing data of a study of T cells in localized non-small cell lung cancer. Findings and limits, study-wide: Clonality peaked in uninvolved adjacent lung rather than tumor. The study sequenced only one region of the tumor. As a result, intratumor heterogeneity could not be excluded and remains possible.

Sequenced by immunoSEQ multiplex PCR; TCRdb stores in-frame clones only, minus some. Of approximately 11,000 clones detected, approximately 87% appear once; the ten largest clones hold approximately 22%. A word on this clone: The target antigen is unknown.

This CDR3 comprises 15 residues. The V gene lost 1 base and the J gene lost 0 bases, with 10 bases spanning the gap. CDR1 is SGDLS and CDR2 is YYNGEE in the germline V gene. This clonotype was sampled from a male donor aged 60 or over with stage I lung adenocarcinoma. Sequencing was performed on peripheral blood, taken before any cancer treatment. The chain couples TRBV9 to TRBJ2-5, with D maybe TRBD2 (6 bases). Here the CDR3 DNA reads TGTGCCAGCAGCGTAACTGGGGGGAACCAAGAGACCCAGTACTTC. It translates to CASSVTGGNQETQYF.